The clone carrying this T cell receptor beta chain came up many times. Its antigen is as yet unknown. By 5'RACE with 10-nucleotide random UMIs, the cDNA was made. TCRdb ran MiXCR on the 5' RACE reads and lists one entry per CDR3 protein. The table shows roughly 13,000 distinct CDR3 sequences, with roughly 7% occurring only once. These data belong to a study of neurological immune-mediated disorders. Per the germline V gene, CDR1 is MDHEN and CDR2 is SYDVKM. The CDR3 totals 15 residues. V dropped 4 bases and J dropped 2; count of bases not matched to a gene: 7. General study findings and limits: Multiple sclerosis was found to have the least TCR clonal expansion, below healthy controls, and HTLV-1-associated myelopathy the most.

The sequence derives from a woman aged 40 to 50 in good health. The sample consisted of CD8+ T cells from blood. The chain has TRBV28 and TRBJ2-5, with 7 bases identical to TRBD1. The CDR3 here is CASSWGQPTQETQYF. The CDR3 DNA reads as TGTGCCAGCAGTTGGGGACAGCCTACTCAAGAGACCCAGTACTTC.